The next 16 T cell receptor beta chains were all read from a single sample in a study of resident and recirculating memory T cells in vitiligo. Sequencing was performed with immunoSEQ multiplex PCR; in TCRdb, only in-frame clones are kept and a portion is missing. The table has 75,000 to 95,000 clones, about 91% seen once. The sample taken for sequencing was blood. These TCRs come from a male donor with vitiligo.

Here the CDR3 reads CASSSDRGLWETQYF. The CDR3 coding sequence is TGTGCCAGCAGCTCAGACAGGGGGCTGTGGGAGACCCAGTACTTC. The chain links TRBV27 to TRBJ2-5; the match to TRBD1 covers 10 bases. The CDR3 is 15 amino acids. V dropped 6 bases and J dropped 5; count of bases not matched to a gene: 9. Germline V lookup: CDR1 MNHEY, CDR2 SMNVEV (reference sequence).

The sample holds one count of this clone. The chain is built from TRBV6-1 and TRBJ2-1, with no clear D. Trimming pared 7 bases from V and 5 bases from J, leaving 15 bases between. CDR1 and CDR2 (germline): MNHNS, SASEGT. CDR3 length: 14 residues. The CDR3 DNA sequence: TGTGCCAGCATGACAACCCCTACCCACAATGAGCAGTTCTTC. Protein product: CASMTTPTHNEQFF.

The rearrangement joins TRBV7-8 to TRBJ1-2; D is perhaps TRBD1 (6 bases). CDR1 is SGHVS, CDR2 FQNEAQ, per germline. This CDR3 contains 14 residues. V shed 6 bases and J shed 8 bases, with 19 bases lying between them. The CDR3 region has the DNA TGTGCCAGCAGTAAGAGGACAGCGGCTGGCGGCTACACCTTC. Protein: CASSKRTAAGGYTF.

The rearrangement uses TRBV7-6 and TRBJ2-3; 7 bases align to TRBD1. This CDR3 has 18 amino acids. With 5 bases clipped from V and 1 base from J, the junction kept 15 bases outside the gene matches. Germline CDR1 and CDR2: SGHVS and FNYEAQ. The CDR3 nucleotides read TGTGCCAGCAGCCTCAAGGTTGAGGGGGCTTGGCGCACAGATACGCAGTATTTT. Its protein product is CASSLKVEGAWRTDTQYF. The full variable domain, completed using reference TRBV7-6 and TRBJ2-3, is GAGVSQSPRYKVTKRGQDVALRCDPISGHVSLYWYRQALGQGPEFLTYFNYEAQQDKSGLPNDRFSAERPEGSISTLTIQRTEQRDSAMYRCASSLKVEGAWRTDTQYFGPGTRLTVL.

The chain links TRBV27 to TRBJ2-3, with D perhaps TRBD1 (5 bases). CDR1 is MNHEY, CDR2 SMNVEV, per germline (reference sequence). The V end lost 2 bases, the J end lost 2 bases, and 11 bases lay between the germline ends. The CDR3 is 15 residues long. DNA for the CDR3: TGTGCCAGCAGTTTACGCGAGGACAACACAGATACGCAGTATTTT. Residues: CASSLREDNTDTQYF.

This chain uses TRBV9 with TRBJ2-5; D gene ambiguous. The CDR3 is made up of 11 amino acids. V lost 3 bases to trimming and J lost 13 bases, with 13 bases between them. CDR1 is SGDLS, CDR2 YYNGEE, per germline. The CDR3 spells CASSGGAGVYF. The CDR3 region has the DNA TGTGCCAGCAGCGGCGGCGCCGGCGTGTACTTC.

V gene TRBV27 combines with J gene TRBJ2-5; 8 bases are a match to TRBD1. V was clipped by 10 bases and J by 3 bases; unmatched bases: 7. CDR3 length: 13 residues. In germline, CDR1 is MNHEY, CDR2 SMNVEV (reference sequence). This chain's CDR3 is CATPDRAKETQYF. As DNA, the CDR3 is TGTGCCACCCCGGACAGGGCTAAAGAGACCCAGTACTTC.

The chain links TRBV10-3 to TRBJ1-5, with 9 bases fitting TRBD1. The germline V gene has CDR1 ENHRY and CDR2 SYGVKD. This CDR3 has 14 residues. The V segment lost 9 bases and the J segment 2 bases; nucleotides outside the gene matches: 5. CDR3 loop: CAISTGGGNQPQHF. Written as DNA, the CDR3 is TGTGCCATTTCGACAGGGGGTGGCAATCAGCCCCAGCATTTT.

This chain joins TRBV11-3 and TRBJ1-2; D is unclear. CDR1 is SGHNT and CDR2 is YENEEA in the germline V gene. The CDR3 consists of 14 residues. Trimming cost V 4 bases and J 0 bases, with 9 bases left between them. CDR3 sequence (DNA): TGTGCCAGCAGCTCGGTTGGGCCTAACTATGGCTACACCTTC. Protein sequence: CASSSVGPNYGYTF. Full variable domain (rest looked up from reference TRBV11-3 and TRBJ1-2): EAGVVQSPRYKIIEKKQPVAFWCNPISGHNTLYWYLQNLGQGPELLIRYENEEAVDDSQLPKDRFSAERLKGVDSTLKIQPAELGDSAVYLCASSSVGPNYGYTFGSGTRLTVV.

This clone was detected a few times. The CDR3 reads CASSFLSSGREFF. The DNA for the CDR3 is TGTGCCAGCAGTTTCTTATCCAGCGGGAGGGAGTTCTTC. V gene TRBV28 combines with J gene TRBJ2-1, with 10 bases identical to TRBD2. CDR1 is MDHEN, CDR2 SYDVKM, per germline. After removal of 3 bases from V and 14 bases from J, the junction contained 7 bases not matched to a gene. This CDR3 has 13 residues.

The chain uses TRBV5-1 and TRBJ2-3; unclear D gene. The V gene's germline CDR1 is SGHRS and CDR2 YFSETQ. V was cut by 4 bases and J by 2 bases, with 11 bases left in between. The CDR3 runs 14 residues. The CDR3 region has the DNA TGCGCCAGCAGCCCCGCGCCCCCCACAGATACGCAGTATTTT. Its protein is CASSPAPPTDTQYF.

The chain has TRBV5-1 and TRBJ1-1; no clear D. The CDR3 runs 14 residues. Germline V gene lookup returns CDR1 SGHRS and CDR2 YFSETQ. Between the trimmed V and J ends, which lost 4 bases and 4 bases, there was a span of 14 bases. The CDR3 spells CASSPRLGGTEAFF. In nucleotides, the CDR3 is TGCGCCAGCAGCCCACGCCTTGGAGGCACTGAAGCTTTCTTT.

This chain uses TRBV4-2 with TRBJ2-3; no clear D gene. Between the trimmed V and J ends, which lost 0 bases and 1 base, there was a span of 5 bases. The germline CDR1 and CDR2 sequences are LGHNA and YNFKEQ. This CDR3 has 14 amino acids. In DNA form, the CDR3 reads TGTGCCAGCAGCCAAGATCTCGGCACAGATACGCAGTATTTT. Protein sequence: CASSQDLGTDTQYF.

The chain has TRBV28 and TRBJ1-5, with TRBD1 identical over 7 bases. V shed 3 bases, J shed 5 bases, and the junction held 4 bases outside the gene matches. CDR1 MDHEN and CDR2 SYDVKM come from the germline V gene. The CDR3 totals 14 residues. Here the CDR3 reads CASSLRQGDQPQHF. The CDR3 nucleotides are TGTGCCAGCAGTTTGCGGCAGGGGGATCAGCCCCAGCATTTT.

J is TRBJ1-1 and V is TRBV7-7; TRBD1 might be the D (5 bases). Between the trimmed V and J ends, which lost 6 bases and 2 bases, there was a span of 10 bases. The CDR3 is 13 amino acids. The germline gives CDR1 SSHAT, CDR2 FNYEAQ (reference sequence). For the CDR3, the DNA is TGTGCCAGCAGTAAAGACAGCAACACTGAAGCTTTCTTT. This encodes CASSKDSNTEAFF.

This sequence joins TRBV18 and TRBJ1-5, with D unresolved. Trimming removed 3 bases from V and 5 bases from J, with 17 bases in between. This CDR3 is built from 16 residues. The germline CDR1 and CDR2 sequences are KGHSH and LQKENI. The CDR3 loop is CASSPSMAAGDQPQHF. As DNA, the CDR3 is TGTGCCAGCTCACCTTCGATGGCGGCGGGTGATCAGCCCCAGCATTTT.